These 29 T cell receptor beta chains originate from one sample sequenced in a study of cytomegalovirus exposure and HLA in healthy donors. PCR employed 60 Vbeta and 13 Jbeta primers. Produced via immunoSEQ multiplex PCR; TCRdb's table is partial and in-frame only. The sample consists of 110,000 to 150,000 clones, 60% to 80% of them appearing once. Sequenced material: PBMCs. The receptor source for this set is a male donor in good health and CMV-seronegative.

The chain joins TRBV19 to TRBJ2-7; 12 bases align to TRBD1. With V trimmed by 5 bases and J by 7 bases, 9 bases remained unmatched. This CDR3 is built from 15 residues. Per germline, CDR1 LNHDA and CDR2 SQIVND (reference sequence). CDR3 protein: CASSPGTGGVEEQYF. CDR3 DNA: TGTGCCAGTAGTCCCGGGACAGGGGGCGTGGAGGAGCAGTACTTC.

The chain links TRBV19 to TRBJ1-1; D may be TRBD1 (6 bases). Per germline, CDR1 LNHDA and CDR2 SQIVND (reference sequence). This CDR3 is built from 15 residues. V was trimmed by 3 bases and J by 1 base, leaving 12 bases between them. The DNA for the CDR3 is TGTGCCAGTAGTATGGACCCACAGGGGAACACTGAAGCTTTCTTT. It is translated as CASSMDPQGNTEAFF.

V usage is TRBV19 and J usage is TRBJ2-1, with 10 bases aligning to TRBD1. V was clipped by 7 bases and J by 3 bases; unmatched bases: 9. CDR3 size: 16 residues. Germline assignment: CDR1 LNHDA and CDR2 SQIVND (reference sequence). CDR3 nucleotide sequence: TGTGCCAGTAATCCAACGGACAGGGGGAACTACAATGAGCAGTTCTTC. Its translation: CASNPTDRGNYNEQFF.

The chain links TRBV2 to TRBJ1-2; D may be TRBD1 (5 bases). The CDR3 consists of 12 residues. In germline, CDR1 is SNHLY, CDR2 FYNNEI. V lost 5 bases to trimming and J lost 8 bases, with 12 bases between them. The CDR3 DNA follows: TGTGCCAGCAGTTCAGGGAGGGAAGGCTACACCTTC. Protein: CASSSGREGYTF.

This rearrangement joins TRBV7-9 to TRBJ2-7; 7 bases fit TRBD2. After removal of 3 bases from V and 3 bases from J, the junction contained 2 bases not matched to a gene. Germline V lookup: CDR1 SEHNR, CDR2 FQNEAQ (reference sequence). This CDR3 region has 13 residues. CDR3 DNA: TGTGCCAGCAGCTTTAGCGGGCTCTACGAGCAGTACTTC. Protein product: CASSFSGLYEQYF.

The chain couples TRBV7-6 to TRBJ1-2; TRBD1 is a possible D gene (5 bases). Germline lookup yields CDR1 SGHVS and CDR2 FNYEAQ. V was trimmed by 6 bases and J by 5 bases, leaving 25 bases between them. CDR3 size: 17 residues. CDR3 DNA sequence: TGTGCCAGCAGAAGATCCGGGGGACGGGGTCATGGGTATGGCTACACCTTC. This translates into CASRRSGGRGHGYGYTF.

The chain joins TRBV7-9 to TRBJ2-3; 10 bases are shared with TRBD2. With 5 bases clipped from V and 0 bases from J, the junction kept 11 bases outside the gene matches. This CDR3 region has 18 residues. CDR1 and CDR2 (germline): SEHNR, FQNEAQ (reference sequence). CDR3 nucleotide sequence: TGTGCCAGCAGCCAAATACTAGCGGGGCCGGCGAGCACAGATACGCAGTATTTT. Translating it yields CASSQILAGPASTDTQYF.

V and J are TRBV7-9 and TRBJ1-5; TRBD1 might be the D (5 bases). The CDR3 loop spans 14 amino acids. Germline V gives CDR1 SEHNR, CDR2 FQNEAQ (reference sequence). The ends were cut back, 3 bases at V and 6 bases at J, with 12 bases in the middle. The CDR3 region is CASSFGGAGQPQHF. The CDR3 DNA reads as TGTGCCAGCAGCTTTGGGGGAGCGGGTCAGCCCCAGCATTTT.

This chain uses TRBV2 with TRBJ2-5; possible D gene TRBD2, 5 bases. The CDR3 length is 12 residues. V dropped 7 bases and J dropped 5 bases, with 11 bases sitting between them. Germline lookup yields CDR1 SNHLY and CDR2 FYNNEI. In DNA, the CDR3 is TGTGCCAGCACCGGGCCGGGGGAGACCCAGTACTTC. Translated, it gives CASTGPGETQYF. Variable domain in full (rest from reference TRBV2 and TRBJ2-5): EPEVTQTPSHQVTQMGQEVILRCVPISNHLYFYWYRQILGQKVEFLVSFYNNEISEKSEIFDDQFSVERPDGSNFTLKIRSTKLEDSAMYFCASTGPGETQYFGPGTRLLVL.

The chain carries TRBV6-1 and TRBJ1-5; TRBD1 is a possible D gene (5 bases). The CDR3 consists of 15 residues. V was trimmed by 3 bases and J by 0 bases, leaving 9 bases between them. CDR1 and CDR2 from the germline V gene are MNHNS and SASEGT. For the CDR3, the DNA is TGTGCCAGCAGTGAGTACAGGTTTAGCAATCAGCCCCAGCATTTT. This sequence encodes CASSEYRFSNQPQHF.

The genes are TRBV9 and TRBJ2-3; TRBD1 might be the D (6 bases). Trimming stripped 0 bases from V and 0 bases from J, with 8 bases between. This CDR3 contains 15 residues. Germline V gene sequence: CDR1 SGDLS, CDR2 YYNGEE. This CDR3 is CASSVGGRSTDTQYF. CDR3 coding DNA: TGTGCCAGCAGCGTAGGGGGGCGGAGCACAGATACGCAGTATTTT.

V usage is TRBV12-5 and J usage is TRBJ1-4; a possible D gene is TRBD1 (5 bases). V shed 3 bases and J shed 11 bases, with 13 bases lying between them. There are 13 residues in the CDR3. Germline CDR1 LGHNT, CDR2 FRNRAP. The CDR3 bases are TGTGCTAGTGGTTTAGGCAGGGATGGGAAACTGTTTTTT. Translating it yields CASGLGRDGKLFF.

The chain recombines TRBV9 with TRBJ2-2, with a possible D match to TRBD2 (5 bases). With 2 bases removed from V and 0 bases from J, the gap between germline ends came to 11 bases. From germline, CDR1 is SGDLS and CDR2 YYNGEE. This CDR3 has 16 amino acids. The chain's CDR3 is CASSVGGGSNTGELFF. DNA of the CDR3: TGTGCCAGCAGCGTGGGTGGAGGATCGAACACCGGGGAGCTGTTTTTT.

The chain links TRBV6-6 to TRBJ2-3; no clear D gene. Germline lookup yields CDR1 MNHNY and CDR2 SVGAGI (reference sequence). The V gene lost 7 bases and the J gene lost 3 bases, with 5 bases spanning the gap. The CDR3 has 11 residues. In nucleotides, the CDR3 is TGTGCCAGCACCTTGACAGATACGCAGTATTTT. Its protein is CASTLTDTQYF.

This clone was picked up one time. CDR3 nucleotides: TGTGCCAGCAGCCCACGACAGGGAGATCAGCCCCAGCATTTT. This codes for CASSPRQGDQPQHF. The V and J genes are TRBV7-2 and TRBJ1-5; 7 bases match TRBD1. Per germline, CDR1 SGHTA and CDR2 FQGNSA. V trimming: 5 bases; J trimming: 5 bases; junction bases outside the gene matches: 6. The CDR3 is 14 amino acids.

This chain connects TRBV7-8 to TRBJ1-4; D gene ambiguous. V was cut by 5 bases and J by 7 bases, with 17 bases left in between. The CDR3 extends over 15 amino acids. The V gene's germline CDR1 is SGHVS and CDR2 FQNEAQ. The CDR3 coding sequence is TGTGCCAGCAGCAAACGGACGGCTGGAGGTGAAAAACTGTTTTTT. It specifies CASSKRTAGGEKLFF.

This rearrangement joins TRBV10-3 to TRBJ2-7, with 13 bases aligning to TRBD2. Germline CDR1 and CDR2: ENHRY and SYGVKD. CDR3 length: 14 residues. The junction had 1 base not matched to a gene; V was cut back by 6 bases and J by 2 bases. The CDR3 coding sequence is TGTGCCATCAGGACTAGCGGGGGGACCTACGAGCAGTACTTC. Translating gives CAIRTSGGTYEQYF.

This rearrangement joins TRBV2 to TRBJ2-2; tentative D call: TRBD1 (5 bases). Looked up from germline, CDR1 is SNHLY and CDR2 is FYNNEI. V lost 3 bases to trimming and J lost 5 bases, with 13 bases between them. This CDR3 is 15 amino acids long. CDR3: CASSDKGAYTGELFF. The CDR3 region has the DNA TGTGCCAGCAGTGATAAAGGGGCGTATACCGGGGAGCTGTTTTTT.

This clone has a handful of counts. The V call is TRBV5-1, the J call TRBJ2-7; 9 nucleotides match TRBD1. This CDR3 has 16 residues. Germline V gene sequence: CDR1 SGHRS, CDR2 YFSETQ. The trim removed 4 bases at V and 1 base at J, leaving 9 bases unmatched. The CDR3 DNA is TGCGCCAGCAGCCCCATCGCCGGGACAGGGTCCTACGAGCAGTACTTC. Protein product: CASSPIAGTGSYEQYF.

The CDR3 nucleotides read TGTGCCAGCAGCCCTCCCGGGACAAACAATGAGCAGTTCTTC. Protein: CASSPPGTNNEQFF. The V gene is TRBV7-8, the J gene TRBJ2-1; D possibly corresponds to TRBD1 (6 bases). Germline V gene sequence: CDR1 SGHVS, CDR2 FQNEAQ. The CDR3 has 14 residues. V was pared by 5 bases and J by 5 bases, with 13 bases between.

The J gene is TRBJ2-3, the V gene TRBV7-3, with unresolved D. CDR1 is SGHTA and CDR2 is FQGTGA in the germline V gene. The V and J ends lost 5 bases and 6 bases respectively, with 12 bases between them. The CDR3 contains 13 residues. Here the CDR3 DNA reads TGTGCCAGCAGCGATCGACCGAGGGATACGCAGTATTTT. This codes for CASSDRPRDTQYF.

V usage is TRBV7-3 and J usage is TRBJ2-2; unclear D gene. Per the germline V gene, CDR1 is SGHTA and CDR2 is FQGTGA. The CDR3 has 16 amino acids. V was cut by 1 base and J by 0 bases, with 9 bases left in between. CDR3 sequence reads: CASSLRATSNTGELFF. DNA of the CDR3: TGTGCCAGCAGCTTAAGGGCTACTTCGAACACCGGGGAGCTGTTTTTT. Together with reference TRBV7-3 and TRBJ2-2, the CDR3 gives the full variable domain: GAGVSQTPSNKVTEKGKYVELRCDPISGHTALYWYRQSLGQGPEFLIYFQGTGAADDSGLPNDRFFAVRPEGSVSTLKIQRTERGDSAVYLCASSLRATSNTGELFFGEGSRLTVL.

This clone was counted between two and nine times. The V call is TRBV7-9, the J call TRBJ2-7; the D gene is possibly TRBD2 (6 bases). V dropped 5 bases and J dropped 4 bases, with 15 bases sitting between them. CDR3 length: 14 residues. Germline V gives CDR1 SEHNR, CDR2 FQNEAQ (reference sequence). This CDR3 is CASSPNRRGYEQYF. For the CDR3, the DNA is TGTGCCAGCAGCCCGAATCGTCGGGGGTACGAGCAGTACTTC.

The gene calls are TRBV5-6 and TRBJ1-6; D is undetermined. The CDR3 totals 15 residues. Trimming removed 0 bases from V and 6 bases from J, with 10 bases in between. CDR1 is SGHDT, CDR2 YYEEEE, per germline. CDR3 bases: TGTGCCAGCAGCTTGGCCGGGTGGCTTAATTCACCCCTCCACTTT. Translated, it gives CASSLAGWLNSPLHF.

The V gene is TRBV6-1, the J gene TRBJ2-1; D is undetermined. The V gene's germline CDR1 is MNHNS and CDR2 SASEGT. Trimming removed 10 bases from V and 0 bases from J, with 13 bases in between. The CDR3 has 14 amino acids. The CDR3 sequence is CATKPGSSYNEQFF. CDR3 DNA: TGTGCCACCAAACCAGGAAGCTCCTACAATGAGCAGTTCTTC.

This clone came up a few times. The chain combines TRBV18 with TRBJ1-2; 10 positions match TRBD1. CDR3 length: 14 residues. Germline loops: CDR1 KGHSH, CDR2 LQKENI. Trimming at V came to 5 bases and at J to 6 bases, leaving 6 bases not matched to a gene. CDR3 sequence (DNA): TGTGCCAGCTCAAAAACAGGACAGGGGGATGGCTACACCTTC. Translated: CASSKTGQGDGYTF.

The gene calls are TRBV5-1 and TRBJ2-5; D is possibly TRBD2 (7 bases). Trimming left V 5 bases short and J 4 bases short, with 15 bases between. Looked up from germline, CDR1 is SGHRS and CDR2 is YFSETQ. The CDR3 extends over 14 amino acids. The CDR3 region has the DNA TGCGCCAGCAGTGGAGGGGGGGTCCCAGAGACCCAGTACTTC. It encodes CASSGGGVPETQYF. The full variable domain, with the rest looked up from reference TRBV5-1 and TRBJ2-5, is KAGVTQTPRYLIKTRGQQVTLSCSPISGHRSVSWYQQTPGQGLQFLFEYFSETQRNKGNFPGRFSGRQFSNSRSEMNVSTLELGDSALYLCASSGGGVPETQYFGPGTRLLVL.

This clone was counted once. The CDR3 loop is CASHETGKRYGYTF. CDR3 nucleotides: TGTGCCAGCCATGAGACAGGGAAACGCTATGGCTACACCTTC. This chain uses TRBV6-5 with TRBJ1-2; 7 bases map to TRBD1. This CDR3 has 14 amino acids. Germline V gene sequence: CDR1 MNHEY, CDR2 SVGAGI. The trim removed 8 bases at V and 4 bases at J, leaving 10 bases unmatched.

The V and J genes are TRBV28 and TRBJ1-2; D is perhaps TRBD1 (6 bases). The germline CDR1 and CDR2 sequences are MDHEN and SYDVKM. V was shortened by 7 bases and J by 8 bases, with 14 bases between the two germline ends. This CDR3 spans 12 amino acids. This chain's CDR3 is CASTDSLGGYTF. DNA for the CDR3: TGTGCCAGCACGGACAGCCTGGGGGGCTACACCTTC.